This is a list of T cell receptor beta chains from one sample in a study of shared clonotypes between healthy human individuals. Here immunoSEQ multiplex PCR was the method, and the copy in TCRdb shows in-frame clones only, minus some. The sample contains around 1.9 million clones, about 94% of which appear only once. The sequencing input was naive CD8+ T cells from PBMCs. The receptors shown here come from a man aged 18 to 35 in good health. Some clones in this sample may be carry-over from other donors' samples. Both conserved end residues are part of each CDR3. The D gene is left open where the match is weak. The size of a clone is reported for some rows only, either as once, few or many, or as a class for expanded clones.

V gene: TRBV11-2
J gene: TRBJ2-5
clone size: NA
D gene: TRBD2
CDR3 length: 15
CDR3 DNA: TGTGCCAGCAGCCTTGGGCCTTCTAGCGGGGAGACCCAGTACTTC
CDR3 protein: CASSLGPSSGETQYF

V gene: TRBV27
J gene: TRBJ2-7
clone size: NA
D gene: TRBD1
CDR3 length: 16
CDR3 DNA: TGTGCCAGCAGTTTATCAGTCGGGACAGTTCCCTACGAGCAGTACTTC
CDR3 protein: CASSLSVGTVPYEQYF

V gene: TRBV2
J gene: TRBJ1-1
clone size: once
D gene: NA
CDR3 length: 14
CDR3 DNA: TGTGCCAGCATGGAAGGCAGGATAGTAGCTGAAGCTTTCTTT
CDR3 protein: CASMEGRIVAEAFF

V gene: TRBV7-6
J gene: TRBJ2-7
clone size: NA
D gene: TRBD2
CDR3 length: 17
CDR3 DNA: TGTGCCAGCAGCTTATTGTCGGGACTAGCGGACTCCTACGAGCAGTACTTC
CDR3 protein: CASSLLSGLADSYEQYF

V gene: TRBV4-3
J gene: TRBJ2-1
clone size: NA
D gene: TRBD2
CDR3 length: 16
CDR3 DNA: TGCGCCAGCAGCCAGAGTACCTTCGGGCGGGGGAATGAGCAGTTCTTC
CDR3 protein: CASSQSTFGRGNEQFF

V gene: TRBV7-3
J gene: TRBJ2-5
clone size: once
D gene: TRBD1
CDR3 length: 14
CDR3 DNA: TGCGCCAGCAGCTCAACAGGGGGCCTGGAGACCCAGTACTTC
CDR3 protein: CASSSTGGLETQYF

V gene: TRBV27
J gene: TRBJ1-2
clone size: NA
D gene: NA
CDR3 length: 15
CDR3 DNA: TGTGCCAGCAGCCTTAGCGTTACAGACCCTCACGGCTACACCTTC
CDR3 protein: CASSLSVTDPHGYTF

V gene: TRBV6-1
J gene: TRBJ2-1
clone size: NA
D gene: NA
CDR3 length: 13
CDR3 DNA: TGTGCCAGCAGGGTTCCGCCCTACAATGAGCAGTTCTTC
CDR3 protein: CASRVPPYNEQFF

V gene: TRBV10-3
J gene: TRBJ2-1
clone size: NA
D gene: TRBD1
CDR3 length: 15
CDR3 DNA: TGTGCCATCAGTGATGACAGGGGACCTAGCGATGAGCAGTTCTTC
CDR3 protein: CAISDDRGPSDEQFF

V gene: TRBV28
J gene: TRBJ2-7
clone size: NA
D gene: NA
CDR3 length: 13
CDR3 DNA: TGTGCCAGCACGTGGGGTAGGTACTACGAGCAGTACTTC
CDR3 protein: CASTWGRYYEQYF

V gene: TRBV5-1
J gene: TRBJ2-3
clone size: NA
D gene: NA
CDR3 length: 15
CDR3 DNA: TGCGCCAGCAGCTTCCACGGGAGAGGCACAGATACGCAGTATTTT
CDR3 protein: CASSFHGRGTDTQYF

V gene: TRBV6-1
J gene: TRBJ1-1
clone size: NA
D gene: NA
CDR3 length: 14
CDR3 DNA: TGTGCCAGCAGTGAAACAGGGTTTAACACTGAAGCTTTCTTT
CDR3 protein: CASSETGFNTEAFF

V gene: TRBV7-6
J gene: TRBJ2-1
clone size: once
D gene: TRBD2
CDR3 length: 16
CDR3 DNA: TGTGCCAGCAGCTTATTAAGCGGGAACTCCTACAATGAGCAGTTCTTC
CDR3 protein: CASSLLSGNSYNEQFF

V gene: TRBV29-1
J gene: TRBJ2-7
clone size: NA
D gene: NA
CDR3 length: 15
CDR3 DNA: TGCAGCGTTGAAGATCGTTGGCAGGGTAGGGACGAGCAGTACTTC
CDR3 protein: CSVEDRWQGRDEQYF

V gene: TRBV5-4
J gene: TRBJ1-1
clone size: NA
D gene: NA
CDR3 length: 13
CDR3 DNA: TGTGCCAGCAGCACAGGACAGAACACTGAAGCTTTCTTT
CDR3 protein: CASSTGQNTEAFF

V gene: TRBV30
J gene: TRBJ2-2
clone size: NA
D gene: NA
CDR3 length: 15
CDR3 DNA: TGTGCCTGGAGTGTATGGGACATTGGGCCCGGGGAGCTGTTTTTT
CDR3 protein: CAWSVWDIGPGELFF

V gene: TRBV21-1
J gene: TRBJ2-7
clone size: NA
D gene: NA
CDR3 length: 15
CDR3 DNA: TGTGCCAGCAGCAAAGTTGGGGGGGTACTCTACGAGCAGTACTTC
CDR3 protein: CASSKVGGVLYEQYF

V gene: TRBV29-1
J gene: TRBJ2-2
clone size: NA
D gene: TRBD1
CDR3 length: 20
CDR3 DNA: TGCAGCGCCCTACTGGGACAGCTGAACAAGAGCGATCTGAACACCGGGGAGCTGTTTTTT
CDR3 protein: CSALLGQLNKSDLNTGELFF

V gene: TRBV27
J gene: TRBJ2-7
clone size: NA
D gene: TRBD1
CDR3 length: 14
CDR3 DNA: TGTGCCATCAAGAACAGGGGGAGCTCCTACGAGCAGTACTTC
CDR3 protein: CAIKNRGSSYEQYF

V gene: TRBV7-6
J gene: TRBJ2-7
clone size: NA
D gene: NA
CDR3 length: 16
CDR3 DNA: TGTGCCAGCAGCTTGGCCCCCCCGGGATCGGCCTACGAGCAGTACTTC
CDR3 protein: CASSLAPPGSAYEQYF

V gene: TRBV30
J gene: TRBJ1-2
clone size: NA
D gene: NA
CDR3 length: 12
CDR3 DNA: TGTGCCTGGAGTGGGAAGGCCTGGGGCTACACCTTC
CDR3 protein: CAWSGKAWGYTF

V gene: TRBV25-1
J gene: TRBJ2-7
clone size: once
D gene: TRBD1
CDR3 length: 13
CDR3 DNA: TGTGCCAGCAGTGACCAGGGGGCCTACGAGCAGTACTTC
CDR3 protein: CASSDQGAYEQYF

V gene: TRBV5-6
J gene: TRBJ2-5
clone size: NA
D gene: NA
CDR3 length: 13
CDR3 DNA: TGTGCCAGCAGCTTGGGACTCAAGGAGACCCAGTACTTC
CDR3 protein: CASSLGLKETQYF

V gene: TRBV5-3
J gene: TRBJ1-5
clone size: NA
D gene: NA
CDR3 length: 14
CDR3 DNA: TGTGCCAGAAGCTTGGGACTGGTCAATCAGCCCCAGCATTTT
CDR3 protein: CARSLGLVNQPQHF

V gene: TRBV28
J gene: TRBJ2-1
clone size: NA
D gene: TRBD2
CDR3 length: 14
CDR3 DNA: TGTGCCAGCAACCAGGGGACTAGCGTCGATGAGCAGTTCTTC
CDR3 protein: CASNQGTSVDEQFF

V gene: TRBV7-9
J gene: TRBJ2-3
clone size: NA
D gene: NA
CDR3 length: 15
CDR3 DNA: TGTGCCAGCAGTCCAACCACCGGCATCACAGATACGCAGTATTTT
CDR3 protein: CASSPTTGITDTQYF